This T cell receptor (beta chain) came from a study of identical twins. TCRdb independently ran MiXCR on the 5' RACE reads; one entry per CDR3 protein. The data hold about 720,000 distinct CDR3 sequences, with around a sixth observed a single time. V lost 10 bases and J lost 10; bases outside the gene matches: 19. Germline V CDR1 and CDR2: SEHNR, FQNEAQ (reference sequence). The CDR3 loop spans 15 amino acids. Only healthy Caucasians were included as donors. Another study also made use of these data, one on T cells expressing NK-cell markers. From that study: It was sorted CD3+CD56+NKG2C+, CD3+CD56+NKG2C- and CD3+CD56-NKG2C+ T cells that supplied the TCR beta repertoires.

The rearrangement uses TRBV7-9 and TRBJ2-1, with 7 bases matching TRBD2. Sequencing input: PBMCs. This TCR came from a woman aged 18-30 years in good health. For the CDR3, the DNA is TGTGCCACCCTAACCGGGGGACTAAGTCTCGGAGAGCAGTTCTTC. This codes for CATLTGGLSLGEQFF.